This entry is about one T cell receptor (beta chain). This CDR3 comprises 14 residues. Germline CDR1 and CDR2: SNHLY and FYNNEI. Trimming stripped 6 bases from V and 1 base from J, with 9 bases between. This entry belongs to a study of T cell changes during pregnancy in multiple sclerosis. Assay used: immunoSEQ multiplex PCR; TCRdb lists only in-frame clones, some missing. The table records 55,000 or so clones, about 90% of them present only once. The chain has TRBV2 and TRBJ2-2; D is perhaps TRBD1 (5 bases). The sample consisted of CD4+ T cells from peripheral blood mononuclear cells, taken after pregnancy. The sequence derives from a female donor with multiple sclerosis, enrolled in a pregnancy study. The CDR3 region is CASRQAVNTGELFF. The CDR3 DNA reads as TGTGCCAGCAGACAGGCTGTGAACACCGGGGAGCTGTTTTTT.